What follows is one T cell receptor (beta chain) and its context. Assay used: immunoSEQ multiplex PCR; TCRdb lists only in-frame clones, some missing. The sample has 90,000 to 100,000 clones; just under 95% are singletons. The data were obtained in a study of technical replicates of blood from a few donors. The germline V gene has CDR1 MNHEY and CDR2 SVGAGI. V lost 2 bases and J lost 7, with 2 bases in between. The CDR3 runs to 11 residues. Specimen: T cells isolated from PBMCs. This clonotype originated in a human donor in good health. The V and J genes are TRBV6-5 and TRBJ2-2; no reliable D call. This chain's CDR3 is CASSYHGELFF. CDR3 coding DNA: TGTGCCAGCAGTTACCACGGGGAGCTGTTTTTT.